Sequencing of this TCR beta chain was carried out in a study of shared clonotypes between healthy human individuals. The study's findings and limits: Rarefaction revealed incomplete sorted-subset sequencing despite large depth.

CD45RA+ naive and CD45RA-negative memory subsets were separated from CD4+ cells. Assay execution proceeded at the deep level. The protocol was immunoSEQ multiplex PCR, while the TCRdb copy is restricted to in-frame clones and leaves out a portion. This table holds about 1.1 million clones, 75% to 85% found once. This clone has a handful of counts. Its matching antigen is unknown. This TCR came from a man between 18 and 29 years old in good health. Some clones in this sample may be carry-over from other donors' samples. The specimen sequenced was memory CD4+ T cells from PBMCs. Subset denoted: CD45RA-negative fraction.

As DNA, the CDR3 is TGTGCCAGCAGATTTAGGGGGGGATCCGCCGAGCAGTACTTC. Amino acid sequence: CASRFRGGSAEQYF. The rearrangement uses TRBV27 and TRBJ2-7, with D possibly being TRBD2 (7 bases). In germline, CDR1 is MNHEY, CDR2 SMNVEV (reference sequence). The CDR3 spans 14 residues. Trimming took 6 bases from V and 6 from J, leaving 18 bases between them.